A selection of T cell receptor beta chains follows, all from one sample in a study of metastatic and nonmetastatic thyroid tumors. MiXCR was used by TCRdb to re-call the PCR reads. The sample records around 7,000 clones, approximately 34% being singletons. The sample comprised adjacent normal tissue. These receptor sequences come from a female donor with papillary thyroid cancer or a benign thyroid nodule (not recorded which). Some clones in this sample may be carry-over from other donors' samples. CDR3s include the opening cysteine and the closing phenylalanine or tryptophan. A D gene is named only where the DNA matches it firmly. Size is stated for part of the rows, as once, few or many counts, or as a class when the clone is expanded.

clone size: few; D gene: TRBD1; V gene: TRBV6-1; J gene: TRBJ1-5; CDR3 protein: CASRDSRYQPQHF; CDR3 DNA: TGTGCCAGCCGGGACAGCCGGTATCAGCCCCAGCATTTT
clone size: -; D gene: -; V gene: TRBV5-1; J gene: TRBJ2-2; CDR3 protein: CASTWNTGELFF; CDR3 DNA: TGCGCCAGCACGTGGAACACCGGGGAGCTGTTTTTT
clone size: -; D gene: -; V gene: TRBV20-1; J gene: TRBJ1-5; CDR3 protein: CSARRGLGNLDSNQPQHF; CDR3 DNA: TGCAGTGCCCGACGTGGTCTAGGAAACCTTGATAGCAATCAGCCCCAGCATTTT
clone size: -; D gene: TRBD1; V gene: TRBV6-1; J gene: TRBJ2-7; CDR3 protein: CASSDGTGFSYEQCF; CDR3 DNA: TGTGCCAGCAGTGACGGGACAGGGTTTTCCTACGAGCAGTGCTTC
clone size: -; D gene: TRBD2; V gene: TRBV28; J gene: TRBJ2-1; CDR3 protein: CASSLAGSGRARYNEQFF; CDR3 DNA: TGTGCCAGCAGTTTAGCGGGTAGCGGGAGGGCCAGGTACAATGAGCAGTTCTTC
clone size: -; D gene: -; V gene: TRBV20-1; J gene: TRBJ1-5; CDR3 protein: CSAIGHSNQPQHF; CDR3 DNA: TGCAGTGCTATAGGGCACAGCAATCAGCCCCAGCATTTT
clone size: many; D gene: -; V gene: TRBV11-3; J gene: TRBJ2-2; CDR3 protein: CASRRDVNTGELFF; CDR3 DNA: TGTGCCAGCAGACGGGACGTCAACACCGGGGAGCTGTTTTTT
clone size: -; D gene: TRBD1; V gene: TRBV2; J gene: TRBJ1-2; CDR3 protein: CASSLADRVGYTF; CDR3 DNA: TGTGCCAGCAGTTTAGCCGACAGGGTTGGCTACACCTTC
clone size: -; D gene: -; V gene: TRBV27; J gene: TRBJ2-7; CDR3 protein: CASSFAQYVEQYF; CDR3 DNA: TGTGCCAGCAGTTTCGCACAGTACGTCGAGCAGTACTTC
clone size: -; D gene: -; V gene: TRBV10-2; J gene: TRBJ2-5; CDR3 protein: CASSESPPGAVGLEETQYF; CDR3 DNA: TGCGCCAGCAGTGAAAGCCCGCCCGGGGCGGTAGGGCTGGAGGAGACCCAGTACTTC
clone size: few; D gene: TRBD2; V gene: TRBV6-1; J gene: TRBJ2-3; CDR3 protein: CASIGETSAQYF; CDR3 DNA: TGTGCCAGCATCGGAGAGACTAGCGCTCAGTATTTT
clone size: -; D gene: -; V gene: TRBV27; J gene: TRBJ1-4; CDR3 protein: CASSPFDGEKLFF; CDR3 DNA: TGTGCCAGCAGTCCCTTCGACGGTGAAAAACTGTTTTTT
clone size: -; D gene: TRBD2; V gene: TRBV20-1; J gene: TRBJ2-7; CDR3 protein: CSARGVNGRAYEQYF; CDR3 DNA: TGCAGTGCTAGAGGGGTGAACGGGAGGGCCTACGAGCAGTACTTC
clone size: -; D gene: TRBD2; V gene: TRBV7-8; J gene: TRBJ2-6; CDR3 protein: CACTREGGSGANVLTF; CDR3 DNA: TGTGCATGTACCCGGGAGGGAGGCTCTGGGGCCAACGTCCTGACTTTC
clone size: -; D gene: -; V gene: TRBV5-1; J gene: TRBJ2-3; CDR3 protein: CASSLEAKTDTQYF; CDR3 DNA: TGCGCCAGCAGCTTGGAGGCTAAGACAGATACGCAGTATTTT
clone size: -; D gene: -; V gene: TRBV15; J gene: TRBJ2-3; CDR3 protein: CATSSIPGAGTDTHYF; CDR3 DNA: TGTGCCACCAGCTCCATTCCGGGGGCCGGCACAGATACCCATTATTTT
clone size: medium-sized; D gene: TRBD2; V gene: TRBV9; J gene: TRBJ2-1; CDR3 protein: CASSVEAGGDHEQFF; CDR3 DNA: TGTGCCAGCAGCGTAGAAGCGGGGGGGGACCATGAGCAGTTCTTC
clone size: -; D gene: TRBD2; V gene: TRBV9; J gene: TRBJ2-5; CDR3 protein: CASSVAGLAGEQGAQYF; CDR3 DNA: TGTGCCAGCAGCGTAGCCGGACTAGCGGGGGAGCAGGGGGCCCAGTACTTC
clone size: -; D gene: -; V gene: TRBV28; J gene: TRBJ2-4; CDR3 protein: CASSKLTVLAKNIQYF; CDR3 DNA: TGTGCCAGCAGTAAACTGACAGTACTAGCCAAAAACATTCAGTACTTC
clone size: few; D gene: TRBD2; V gene: TRBV12-3/TRBV12-4; J gene: TRBJ2-2; CDR3 protein: CASSLSPPGLANTGELFF; CDR3 DNA: TGTGCCAGCAGTTTGTCCCCCCCGGGACTAGCGAACACCGGGGAGCTGTTTTTT
clone size: few; D gene: -; V gene: TRBV27; J gene: TRBJ1-2; CDR3 protein: CASSKSGRIYGYTF; CDR3 DNA: TGTGCCAGCAGCAAATCGGGACGGATCTATGGCTACACCTTC
clone size: -; D gene: -; V gene: TRBV6-1; J gene: TRBJ1-2; CDR3 protein: CASSQLRAGDYGYTF; CDR3 DNA: TGTGCCAGCAGCCAACTCCGGGCAGGGGACTATGGCTACACCTTC
clone size: -; D gene: TRBD2; V gene: TRBV9; J gene: TRBJ2-7; CDR3 protein: CASSSSGSLHEQYF; CDR3 DNA: TGTGCCAGCAGCTCTAGCGGGAGCCTGCACGAGCAGTACTTC
clone size: -; D gene: -; V gene: TRBV6-1; J gene: TRBJ1-5; CDR3 protein: CASSLEEDLEEQPQHF; CDR3 DNA: TGTGCCAGCAGCTTGGAGGAGGACTTAGAGGAACAGCCCCAGCATTTT
clone size: medium-sized; D gene: -; V gene: TRBV6-1; J gene: TRBJ1-5; CDR3 protein: CASQLTSYSNQPQHF; CDR3 DNA: TGTGCCAGCCAATTGACCTCATATAGCAATCAGCCCCAGCATTTT
clone size: few; D gene: -; V gene: TRBV6-2/TRBV6-3; J gene: TRBJ1-5; CDR3 protein: CASSPLGNKHQNF; CDR3 DNA: TGTGCCAGCAGTCCCCTTGGCAATAAGCACCAGAATTTT
clone size: medium-sized; D gene: TRBD1; V gene: TRBV20-1; J gene: TRBJ1-1; CDR3 protein: CSARDRGQGTEAFF; CDR3 DNA: TGCAGTGCTCGTGACAGGGGGCAAGGCACTGAAGCTTTCTTT
clone size: -; D gene: -; V gene: TRBV6-2/TRBV6-3; J gene: TRBJ2-7; CDR3 protein: CASNQAARRDYEQYF; CDR3 DNA: TGTGCCAGCAATCAAGCCGCAAGACGGGACTACGAGCAGTACTTC
clone size: -; D gene: -; V gene: TRBV4-1; J gene: TRBJ1-6; CDR3 protein: CASSQDREWSPLHF; CDR3 DNA: TGCGCCAGCAGCCAAGACAGGGAATGGTCACCCCTCCACTTT
clone size: few; D gene: -; V gene: TRBV2; J gene: TRBJ1-6; CDR3 protein: CASSEGPLYRTPLHF; CDR3 DNA: TGTGCCAGCAGTGAAGGACCTCTCTATCGGACACCCCTCCACTTT
clone size: medium-sized; D gene: -; V gene: TRBV7-8; J gene: TRBJ2-5; CDR3 protein: CASSPPGATKETQYF; CDR3 DNA: TGTGCCAGCAGCCCCCCCGGAGCGACAAAAGAGACCCAGTACTTC
clone size: few; D gene: -; V gene: TRBV6-2/TRBV6-3; J gene: TRBJ2-7; CDR3 protein: CASSYTKREQYF; CDR3 DNA: TGTGCCAGCAGTTACACGAAAAGGGAGCAGTACTTC
clone size: -; D gene: TRBD2; V gene: TRBV20-1; J gene: TRBJ2-1; CDR3 protein: CSRTSGYEQFF; CDR3 DNA: TGCAGTAGGACTAGCGGGTATGAGCAGTTCTTC